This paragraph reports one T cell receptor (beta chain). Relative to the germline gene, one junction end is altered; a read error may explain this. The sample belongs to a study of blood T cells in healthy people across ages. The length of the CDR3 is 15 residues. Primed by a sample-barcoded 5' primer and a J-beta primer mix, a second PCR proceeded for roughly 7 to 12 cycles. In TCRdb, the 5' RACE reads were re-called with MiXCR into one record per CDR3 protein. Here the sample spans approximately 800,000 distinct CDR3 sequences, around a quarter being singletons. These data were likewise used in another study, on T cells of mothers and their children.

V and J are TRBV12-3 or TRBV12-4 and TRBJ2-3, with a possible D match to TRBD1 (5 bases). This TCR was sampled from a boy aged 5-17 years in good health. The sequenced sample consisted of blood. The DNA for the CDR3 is TGTGCCAGCAGTTTAGTAGGGGTCAGCCCAGATGCGCAGTATTTT. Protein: CASSLVGVSPDAQYF.